The T cell receptor beta chain under discussion was sequenced for a study of technical replicates of blood from a few donors. With 5 bases removed from V and 6 bases from J, the gap between germline ends came to 14 bases. The CDR3 covers 13 residues. Germline assignment: CDR1 SGHTA and CDR2 FQGNSA. Repertoires were generated with immunoSEQ multiplex PCR, while TCRdb's copy carries only in-frame clones and drops some. Altogether about 57,000 clones are present, 70% to 90% being singletons, with the ten largest covering about 5.1%. The chain carries TRBV7-2 and TRBJ2-7; unclear D gene. Sequenced material: PBMCs. The TCR comes from a human donor in good health. Some clones in this sample may be carry-over from other donors' samples. The CDR3 loop reads CASSVVTAAEQYF. The DNA for the CDR3 is TGTGCCAGCAGCGTCGTGACTGCTGCCGAGCAGTACTTC.